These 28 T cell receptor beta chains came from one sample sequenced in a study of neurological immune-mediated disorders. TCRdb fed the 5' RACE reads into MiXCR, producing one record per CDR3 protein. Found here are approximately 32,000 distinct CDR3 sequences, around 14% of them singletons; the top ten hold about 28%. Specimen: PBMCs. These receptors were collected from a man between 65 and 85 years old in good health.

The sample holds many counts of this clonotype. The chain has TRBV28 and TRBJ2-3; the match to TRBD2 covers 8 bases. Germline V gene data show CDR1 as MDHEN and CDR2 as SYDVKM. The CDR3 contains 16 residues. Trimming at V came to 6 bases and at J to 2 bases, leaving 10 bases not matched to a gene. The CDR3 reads CASRTAGARYTDTQYF. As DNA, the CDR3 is TGTGCCAGCAGAACAGCGGGGGCCCGATACACAGATACGCAGTATTTT.

CDR3 sequence (DNA): TGTGCCAGCAGCTTAGGGGTAGCGGGCCCGAACCCCTTTAGCACAGATACGCAGTATTTT. It translates to CASSLGVAGPNPFSTDTQYF. This chain connects TRBV11-3 to TRBJ2-3; 7 nucleotides match TRBD2. V shed 1 base and J 0 bases; nucleotides not matched to a gene: 16. The CDR3 length is 20 residues. The germline CDR1 and CDR2 sequences are SGHNT and YENEEA.

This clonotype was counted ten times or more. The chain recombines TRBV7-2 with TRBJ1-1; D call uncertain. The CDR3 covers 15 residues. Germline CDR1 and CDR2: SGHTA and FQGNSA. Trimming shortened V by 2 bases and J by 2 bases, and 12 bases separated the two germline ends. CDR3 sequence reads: CASSLKDSSNTEAFF. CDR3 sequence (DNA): TGTGCCAGCAGCTTAAAGGACTCCTCTAACACTGAAGCTTTCTTT.

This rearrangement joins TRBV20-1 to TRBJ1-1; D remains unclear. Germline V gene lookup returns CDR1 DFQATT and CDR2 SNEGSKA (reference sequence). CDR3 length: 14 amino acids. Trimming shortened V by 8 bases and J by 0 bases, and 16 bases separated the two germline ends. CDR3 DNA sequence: TGCAGTTCCCCCCCTGGCGGATTGAACACTGAAGCTTTCTTT. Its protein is CSSPPGGLNTEAFF.

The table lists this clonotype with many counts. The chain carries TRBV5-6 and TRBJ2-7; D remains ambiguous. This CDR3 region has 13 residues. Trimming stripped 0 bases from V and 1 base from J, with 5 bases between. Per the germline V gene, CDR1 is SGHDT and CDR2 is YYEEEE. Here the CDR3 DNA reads TGTGCCAGCAGCTTGGGCAGGTCCTACGAGCAGTACTTC. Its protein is CASSLGRSYEQYF. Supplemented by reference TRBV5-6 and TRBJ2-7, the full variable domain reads DAGVTQSPTHLIKTRGQQVTLRCSPKSGHDTVSWYQQALGQGPQFIFQYYEEEERQRGNFPDRFSGHQFPNYSSELNVNALLLGDSALYLCASSLGRSYEQYFGPGTRLTVT.

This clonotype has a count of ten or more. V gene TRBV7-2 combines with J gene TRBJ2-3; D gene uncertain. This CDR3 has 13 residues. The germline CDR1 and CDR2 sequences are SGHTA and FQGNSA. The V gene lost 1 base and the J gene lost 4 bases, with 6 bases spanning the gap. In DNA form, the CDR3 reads TGTGCCAGCAGCTTAGTCAGGCCAGATACGCAGTATTTT. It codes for CASSLVRPDTQYF.

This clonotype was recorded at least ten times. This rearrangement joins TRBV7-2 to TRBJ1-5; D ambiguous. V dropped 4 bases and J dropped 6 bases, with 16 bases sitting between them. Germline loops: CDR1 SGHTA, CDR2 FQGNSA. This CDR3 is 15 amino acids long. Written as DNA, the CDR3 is TGTGCCAGCAGCTCCGGGTGGCGGGGTCTTCAGCCCCAGCATTTT. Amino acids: CASSSGWRGLQPQHF.

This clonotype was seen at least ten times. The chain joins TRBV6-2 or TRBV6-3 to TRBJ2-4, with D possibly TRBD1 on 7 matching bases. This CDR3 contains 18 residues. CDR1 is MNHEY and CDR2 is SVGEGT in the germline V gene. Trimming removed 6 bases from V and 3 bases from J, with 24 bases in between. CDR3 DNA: TGTGCCAGCAGCCCGTCCCTGAGGGGGCGGGGTGTCAAAAACATTCAGTACTTC. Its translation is CASSPSLRGRGVKNIQYF.

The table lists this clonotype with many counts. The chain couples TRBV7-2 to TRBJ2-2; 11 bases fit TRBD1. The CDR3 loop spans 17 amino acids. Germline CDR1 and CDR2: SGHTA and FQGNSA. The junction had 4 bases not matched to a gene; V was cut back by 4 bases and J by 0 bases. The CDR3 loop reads CASSYWTGGTNTGELFF. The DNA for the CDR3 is TGTGCCAGCAGCTACTGGACAGGGGGCACGAACACCGGGGAGCTGTTTTTT.

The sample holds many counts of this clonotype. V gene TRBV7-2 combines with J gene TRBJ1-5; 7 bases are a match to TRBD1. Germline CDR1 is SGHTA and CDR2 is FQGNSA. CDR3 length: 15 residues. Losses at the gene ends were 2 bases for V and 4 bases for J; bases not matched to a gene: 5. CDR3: CASSLWGQPNQPQHF. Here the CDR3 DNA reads TGTGCCAGCAGCTTATGGGGACAGCCTAATCAGCCCCAGCATTTT.

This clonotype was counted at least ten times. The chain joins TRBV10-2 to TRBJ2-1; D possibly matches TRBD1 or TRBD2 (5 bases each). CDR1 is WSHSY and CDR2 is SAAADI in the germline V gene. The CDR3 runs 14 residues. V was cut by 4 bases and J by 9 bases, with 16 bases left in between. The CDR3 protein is CASSAPGTPGEQFF. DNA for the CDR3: TGCGCCAGCAGTGCTCCCGGGACCCCCGGTGAGCAGTTCTTC.

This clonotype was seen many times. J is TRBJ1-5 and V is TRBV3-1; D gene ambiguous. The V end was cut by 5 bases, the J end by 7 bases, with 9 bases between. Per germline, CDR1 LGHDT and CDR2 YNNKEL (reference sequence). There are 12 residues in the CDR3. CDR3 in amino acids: CASSVGPQPQHF. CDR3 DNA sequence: TGTGCCAGCAGCGTTGGACCCCAGCCCCAGCATTTT.

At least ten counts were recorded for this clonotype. CDR3 in amino acids: CAISESGVGGQPQHF. The CDR3 nucleotides are TGTGCCATCAGTGAGTCAGGGGTTGGCGGTCAGCCCCAGCATTTT. The chain links TRBV10-3 to TRBJ1-5; perhaps TRBD1 as D (5 bases). The V end lost 0 bases, the J end lost 6 bases, and 12 bases lay between the germline ends. CDR1 and CDR2 from the germline V gene are ENHRY and SYGVKD. The CDR3 covers 15 residues.

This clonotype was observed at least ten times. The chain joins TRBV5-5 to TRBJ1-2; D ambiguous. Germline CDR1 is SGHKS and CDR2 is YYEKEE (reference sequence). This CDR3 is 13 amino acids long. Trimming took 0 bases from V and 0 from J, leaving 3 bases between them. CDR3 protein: CASSLDTNYGYTF. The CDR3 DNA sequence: TGTGCCAGCAGCTTGGACACTAACTATGGCTACACCTTC. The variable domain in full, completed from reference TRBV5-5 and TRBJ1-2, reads DAGVTQSPTHLIKTRGQQVTLRCSPISGHKSVSWYQQVLGQGPQFIFQYYEKEERGRGNFPDRFSARQFPNYSSELNVNALLLGDSALYLCASSLDTNYGYTFGSGTRLTVV.

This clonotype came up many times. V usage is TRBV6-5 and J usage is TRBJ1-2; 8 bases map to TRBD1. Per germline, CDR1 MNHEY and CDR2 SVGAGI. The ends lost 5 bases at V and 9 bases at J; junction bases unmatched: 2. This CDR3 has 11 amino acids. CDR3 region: CASSQGASYTF. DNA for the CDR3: TGTGCCAGCAGTCAGGGGGCTAGCTACACCTTC.

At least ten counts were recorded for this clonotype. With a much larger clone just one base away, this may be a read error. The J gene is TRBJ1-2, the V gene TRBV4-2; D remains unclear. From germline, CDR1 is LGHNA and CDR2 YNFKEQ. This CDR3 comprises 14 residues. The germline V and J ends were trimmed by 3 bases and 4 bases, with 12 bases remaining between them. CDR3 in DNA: TGTGCCAGCAGCCAGTTGACATGGAGCTATGGCTACACCTTC. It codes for CASSQLTWSYGYTF.

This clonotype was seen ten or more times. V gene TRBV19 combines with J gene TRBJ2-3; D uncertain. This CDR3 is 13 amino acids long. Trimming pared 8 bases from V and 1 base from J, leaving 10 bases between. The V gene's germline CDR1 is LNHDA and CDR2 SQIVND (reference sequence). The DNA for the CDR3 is TGTGCCAGTCAAGACCGACGCACAGATACGCAGTATTTT. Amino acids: CASQDRRTDTQYF.

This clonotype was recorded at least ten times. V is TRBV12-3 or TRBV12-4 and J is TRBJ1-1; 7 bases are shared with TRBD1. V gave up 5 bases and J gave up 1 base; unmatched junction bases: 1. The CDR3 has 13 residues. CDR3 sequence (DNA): TGTGCCAGCAGTAGGGACAGGAACACTGAAGCTTTCTTT. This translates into CASSRDRNTEAFF.

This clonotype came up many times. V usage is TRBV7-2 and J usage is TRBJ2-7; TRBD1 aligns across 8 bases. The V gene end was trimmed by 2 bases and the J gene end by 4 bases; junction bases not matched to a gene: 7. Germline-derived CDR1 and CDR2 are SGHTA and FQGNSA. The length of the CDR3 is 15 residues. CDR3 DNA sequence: TGTGCCAGCAGCTTACAGGGGGCATACGGGTACGAGCAGTACTTC. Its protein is CASSLQGAYGYEQYF.

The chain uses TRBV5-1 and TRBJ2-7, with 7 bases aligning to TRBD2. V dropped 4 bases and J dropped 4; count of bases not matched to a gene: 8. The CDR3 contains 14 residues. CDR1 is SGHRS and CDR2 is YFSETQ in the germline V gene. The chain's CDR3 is CASSPLTGRYEQYF. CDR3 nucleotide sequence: TGCGCCAGCAGCCCGTTGACCGGGAGGTACGAGCAGTACTTC.

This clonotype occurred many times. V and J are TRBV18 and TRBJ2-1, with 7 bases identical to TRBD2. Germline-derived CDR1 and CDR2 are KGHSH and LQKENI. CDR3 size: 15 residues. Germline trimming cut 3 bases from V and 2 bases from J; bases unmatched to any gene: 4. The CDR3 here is CASSPLGGAYNEQFF. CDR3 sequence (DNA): TGTGCCAGCTCACCCCTGGGAGGGGCCTACAATGAGCAGTTCTTC.

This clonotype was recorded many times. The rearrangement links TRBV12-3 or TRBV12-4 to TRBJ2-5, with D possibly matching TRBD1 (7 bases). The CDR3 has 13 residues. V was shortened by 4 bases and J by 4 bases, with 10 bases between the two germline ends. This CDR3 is CASSYQGGETQYF. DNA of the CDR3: TGTGCCAGCAGTTATCAGGGGGGAGAGACCCAGTACTTC.

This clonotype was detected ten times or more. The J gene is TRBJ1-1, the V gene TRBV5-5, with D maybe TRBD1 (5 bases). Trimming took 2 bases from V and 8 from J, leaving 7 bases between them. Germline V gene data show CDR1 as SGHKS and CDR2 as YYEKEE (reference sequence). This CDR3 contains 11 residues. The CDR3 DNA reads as TGTGCCAGCAGCTTTAACAGGGAAGCTTTCTTT. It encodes CASSFNREAFF. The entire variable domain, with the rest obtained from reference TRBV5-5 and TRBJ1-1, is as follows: DAGVTQSPTHLIKTRGQQVTLRCSPISGHKSVSWYQQVLGQGPQFIFQYYEKEERGRGNFPDRFSARQFPNYSSELNVNALLLGDSALYLCASSFNREAFFGQGTRLTVV.

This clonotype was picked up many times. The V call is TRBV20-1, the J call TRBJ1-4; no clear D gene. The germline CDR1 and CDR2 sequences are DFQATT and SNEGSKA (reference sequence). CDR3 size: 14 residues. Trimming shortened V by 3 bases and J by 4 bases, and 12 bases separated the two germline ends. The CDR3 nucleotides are TGCAGTGCTAGCAATCCGGCCCTTAATGAAAAACTGTTTTTT. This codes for CSASNPALNEKLFF.

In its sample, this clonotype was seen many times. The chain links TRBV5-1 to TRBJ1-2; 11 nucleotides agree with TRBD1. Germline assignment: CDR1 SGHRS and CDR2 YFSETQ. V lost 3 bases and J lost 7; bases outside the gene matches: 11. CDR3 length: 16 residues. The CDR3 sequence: CASSSTTGQGVGGYTF. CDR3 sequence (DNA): TGCGCCAGCAGCTCAACAACGGGACAGGGGGTAGGTGGCTACACCTTC. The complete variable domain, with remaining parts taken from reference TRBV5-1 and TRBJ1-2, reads KAGVTQTPRYLIKTRGQQVTLSCSPISGHRSVSWYQQTPGQGLQFLFEYFSETQRNKGNFPGRFSGRQFSNSRSEMNVSTLELGDSALYLCASSSTTGQGVGGYTFGSGTRLTVV.

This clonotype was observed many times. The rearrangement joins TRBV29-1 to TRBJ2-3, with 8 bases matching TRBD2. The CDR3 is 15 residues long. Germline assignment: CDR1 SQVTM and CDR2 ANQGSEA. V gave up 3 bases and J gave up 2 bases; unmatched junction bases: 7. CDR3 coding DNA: TGCAGCGTTGAGGGGCGGGGGGCTCACACAGATACGCAGTATTTT. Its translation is CSVEGRGAHTDTQYF.

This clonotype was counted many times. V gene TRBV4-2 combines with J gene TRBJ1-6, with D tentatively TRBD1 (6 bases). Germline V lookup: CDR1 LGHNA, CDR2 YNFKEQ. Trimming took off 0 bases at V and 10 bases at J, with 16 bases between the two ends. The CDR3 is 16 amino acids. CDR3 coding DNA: TGTGCCAGCAGCCAAGATTGGGGGCGTGAGGGCTCACCCCTCCACTTT. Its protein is CASSQDWGREGSPLHF.

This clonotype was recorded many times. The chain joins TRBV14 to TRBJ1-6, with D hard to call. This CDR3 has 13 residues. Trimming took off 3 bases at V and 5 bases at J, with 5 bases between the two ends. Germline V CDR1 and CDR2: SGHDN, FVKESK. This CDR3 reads CASSQQNNSPLHF. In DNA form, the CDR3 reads TGTGCCAGCAGCCAGCAAAATAATTCACCCCTCCACTTT.